This TCR beta chain was profiled in a study of early T cells in non-severe SARS-CoV-2 infection (dated by TCRdb to the early 2020s). Concerning the study at large: Bulk RNA from unsorted whole blood was used for TCR sequencing, so alpha and beta chains could not be paired.

The germline V gene (reference sequence) gives CDR1 as SEHNR and CDR2 as FQNEAQ. Taken from cysteine to phenylalanine, the CDR3 has 16 residues. Only the CDR3 DNA stays, 48 bases, in frame from base 1. Trimming takes 2 bases off V and 2 bases off J; junction bases not matched to a gene: 7. A case-control design nested within a healthcare worker cohort in London, UK, was used, with weekly nasopharyngeal swab PCR tests and blood sampling performed. Healthcare workers were enrolled in the week of the UK lockdown, from 23 to 31 March 2020, and were followed every week for up to roughly 15 weeks. This clonotype was seen at least ten times. Its antigen is unknown. Per-nucleotide qualities are absent, and no much larger clonotype sits a single base away. Library preparation employed 5' RACE. The sequencer was a NextSeq 500. The TCR library protocol attached unique molecular identifiers to individual cDNA molecules to correct for sequencing error and PCR bias. Both TCR alpha and beta chains were sequenced, and tight co-correlation was observed between alpha and beta sequence abundances in each sample. The paper's processing steps were these. V gene, J gene and CDR3 annotation of TCR sequences was performed with Decombinator V4. TCRs were defined as expanded if a significant change between any two time points was detected under a Poisson model with p below 0.0001. TCR abundances were normalised to the total number of TCRs sequenced per sample and expressed as counts per million. TRAV1-2 paired with TRAJ12, TRAJ20 or TRAJ33 defined MAIT TCRs, while TRAV10 paired with TRAJ18 defined iNKT TCRs. VDJdb, accessed 1 November 2021, was searched for CMV, EBV and SARS-CoV-2 annotated TCRs, excluding TCRs annotated for multiple antigens. TCRdb redid the processing of the public reads, applying fastp at Q25 and MiXCR, and retained in-frame beta chains. Every entry covers one CDR3 protein and lists the most common genes and DNA from its rows. The authors' filters were not applied to this entry. The sample table shows around 29,000 distinct CDR3 sequences, and approximately 5.3% are seen once. Of the sample, roughly 4% falls within the top ten clones.

Broader findings and caveats from the paper: VDJdb matching was skewed toward anti-spike CD8 responses and likely underestimated virus-specific expansions by missing private and CD4 specificities.

Sample: whole blood. The receptor was isolated from an adult who was a healthcare worker with PCR-confirmed SARS-CoV-2 infection or an uninfected control (not recorded which). The chain is encoded by TRBV7-9 joined to TRBJ1-1, with 8 bases matching TRBD1. The DNA reads as follows: TGTGCCAGCAGCTTAACCGGCAGGGGGCACAACACTGAAGCTTTCTTT. The resulting protein is CASSLTGRGHNTEAFF.